This TCR beta chain originates from a study of glioma-infiltrating T cells. The sample holds many counts of this clonotype. Its antigen remains unidentified. TCR alpha and beta CDR3 regions were amplified from RNA using iRepertoire nested multiplex PCR. MiXCR, applied by TCRdb to the multiplex PCR reads, yields one record per CDR3 protein. The sample lists around 100,000 distinct CDR3 sequences; about 30% were seen once. Overall study results and limits: Tissue-blood divergence was below expectation in non-neoplastic patients, above in gliomas. CDR3 overlap between tissue and blood was very small.

The CDR3 covers 12 residues. Germline values: CDR1 DFQATT, CDR2 SNEGSKA (reference sequence). V shed 3 bases and J shed 5 bases, with 8 bases lying between them. The receptor's source is a human donor with low-grade glioma or glioblastoma, undergoing nonglioma brain surgery, or in good health (not recorded which). The J gene is TRBJ2-1, the V gene TRBV20-1, with D uncertain. Sequencing was performed on glioma tissue, nonneoplastic brain tissue, or PBMCs (not recorded which). CDR3 in DNA: TGCAGTGCTAGTTTCAGGAACAATGAGCAGTTCTTC. The encoded protein is CSASFRNNEQFF.